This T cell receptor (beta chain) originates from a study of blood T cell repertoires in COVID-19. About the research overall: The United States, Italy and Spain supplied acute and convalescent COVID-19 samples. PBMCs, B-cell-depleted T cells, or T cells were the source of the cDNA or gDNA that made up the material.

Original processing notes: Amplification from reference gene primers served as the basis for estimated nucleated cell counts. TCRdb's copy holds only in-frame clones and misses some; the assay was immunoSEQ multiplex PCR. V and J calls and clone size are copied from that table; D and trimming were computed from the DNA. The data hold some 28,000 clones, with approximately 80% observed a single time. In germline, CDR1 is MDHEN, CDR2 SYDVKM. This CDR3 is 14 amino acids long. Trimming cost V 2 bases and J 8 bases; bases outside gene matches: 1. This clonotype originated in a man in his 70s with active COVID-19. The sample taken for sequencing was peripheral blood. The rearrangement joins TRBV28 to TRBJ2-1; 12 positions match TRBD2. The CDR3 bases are TGTGCCAGCAGTTTAGGACTAGCGGGGCATGAGCAGTTCTTC. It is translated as CASSLGLAGHEQFF.